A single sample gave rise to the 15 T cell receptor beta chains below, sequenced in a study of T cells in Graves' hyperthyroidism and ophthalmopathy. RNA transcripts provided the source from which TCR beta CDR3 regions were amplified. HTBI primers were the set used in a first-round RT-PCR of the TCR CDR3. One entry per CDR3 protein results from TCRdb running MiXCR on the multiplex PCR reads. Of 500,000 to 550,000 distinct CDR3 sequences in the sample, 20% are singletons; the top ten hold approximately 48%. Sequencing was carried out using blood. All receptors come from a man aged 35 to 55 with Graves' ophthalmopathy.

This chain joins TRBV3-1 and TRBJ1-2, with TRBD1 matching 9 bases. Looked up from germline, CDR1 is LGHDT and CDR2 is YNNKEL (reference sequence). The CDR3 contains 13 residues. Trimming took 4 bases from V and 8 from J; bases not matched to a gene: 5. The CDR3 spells CASSRVDRGGYTF. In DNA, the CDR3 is TGTGCCAGCAGCCGAGTCGACAGGGGGGGCTACACCTTC.

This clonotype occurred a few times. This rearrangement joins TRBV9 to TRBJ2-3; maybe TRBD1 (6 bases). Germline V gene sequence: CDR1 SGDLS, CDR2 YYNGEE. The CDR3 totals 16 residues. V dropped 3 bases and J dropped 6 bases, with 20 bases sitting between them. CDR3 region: CASSALQGRIGDTQYF. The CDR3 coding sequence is TGTGCCAGCAGCGCTCTCCAGGGGAGAATTGGGGATACGCAGTATTTT.

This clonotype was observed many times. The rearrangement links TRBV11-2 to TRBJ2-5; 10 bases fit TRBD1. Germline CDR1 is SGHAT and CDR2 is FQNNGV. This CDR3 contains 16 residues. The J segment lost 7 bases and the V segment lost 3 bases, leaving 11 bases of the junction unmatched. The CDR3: CASSLNRGTGVVTQYF. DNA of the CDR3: TGTGCCAGCAGCTTGAACCGGGGGACAGGGGTGGTGACCCAGTACTTC.

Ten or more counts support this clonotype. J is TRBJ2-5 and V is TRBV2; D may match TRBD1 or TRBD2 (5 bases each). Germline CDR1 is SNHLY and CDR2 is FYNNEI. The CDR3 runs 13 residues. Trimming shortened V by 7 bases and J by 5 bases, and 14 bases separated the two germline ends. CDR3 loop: CASTGTLRETQYF. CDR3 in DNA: TGTGCCAGCACCGGGACCCTGCGGGAGACCCAGTACTTC.

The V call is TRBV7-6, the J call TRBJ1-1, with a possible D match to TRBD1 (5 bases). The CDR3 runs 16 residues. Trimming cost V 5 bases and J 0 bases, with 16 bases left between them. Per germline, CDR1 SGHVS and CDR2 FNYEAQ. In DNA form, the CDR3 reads TGTGCCAGCAGCGCGGGGAGGGGCTTTATGAACACTGAAGCTTTCTTT. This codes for CASSAGRGFMNTEAFF.

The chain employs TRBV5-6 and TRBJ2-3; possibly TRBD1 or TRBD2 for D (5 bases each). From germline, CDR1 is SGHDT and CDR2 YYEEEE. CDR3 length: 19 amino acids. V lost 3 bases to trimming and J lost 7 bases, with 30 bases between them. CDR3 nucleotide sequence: TGTGCCAGCAGCTCGAGCCGACTATCGCGCTCGGGGCTCCCCCATACGCAGTATTTT. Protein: CASSSSRLSRSGLPHTQYF.

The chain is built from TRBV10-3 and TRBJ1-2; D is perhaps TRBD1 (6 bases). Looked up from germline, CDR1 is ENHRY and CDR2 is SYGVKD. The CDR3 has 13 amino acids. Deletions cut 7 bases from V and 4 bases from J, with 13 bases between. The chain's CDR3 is CAITQTGIYGYTF. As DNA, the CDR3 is TGTGCCATCACCCAGACAGGCATCTATGGCTACACCTTC.

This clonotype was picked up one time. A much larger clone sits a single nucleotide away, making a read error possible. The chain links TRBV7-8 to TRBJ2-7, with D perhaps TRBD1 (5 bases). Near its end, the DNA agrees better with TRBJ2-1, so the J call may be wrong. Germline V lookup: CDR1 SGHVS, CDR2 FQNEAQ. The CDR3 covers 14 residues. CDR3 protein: CASSVIQVSYEQFF. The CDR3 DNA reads TGTGCCAGCAGCGTGATACAGGTCTCCTACGAGCAGTTCTTC.

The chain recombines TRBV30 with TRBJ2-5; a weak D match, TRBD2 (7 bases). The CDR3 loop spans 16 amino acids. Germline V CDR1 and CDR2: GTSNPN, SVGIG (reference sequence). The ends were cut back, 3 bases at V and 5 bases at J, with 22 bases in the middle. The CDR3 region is CAWSAWGGGSGETQYF. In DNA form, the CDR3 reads TGTGCCTGGAGCGCGTGGGGCGGGGGCTCAGGGGAGACCCAGTACTTC.

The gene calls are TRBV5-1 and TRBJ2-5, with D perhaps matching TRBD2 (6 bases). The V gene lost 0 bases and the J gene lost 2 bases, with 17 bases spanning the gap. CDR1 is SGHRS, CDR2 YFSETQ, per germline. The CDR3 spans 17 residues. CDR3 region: CASSLGSGVWPQETQYF. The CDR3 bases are TGCGCCAGCAGCTTGGGATCGGGGGTTTGGCCTCAAGAGACCCAGTACTTC.

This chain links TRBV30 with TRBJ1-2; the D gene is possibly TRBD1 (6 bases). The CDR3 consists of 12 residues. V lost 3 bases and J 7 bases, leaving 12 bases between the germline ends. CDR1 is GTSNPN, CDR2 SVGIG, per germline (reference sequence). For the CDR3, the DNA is TGTGCCTGGAGAAGAGGGGGGGGTGGCTACACCTTC. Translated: CAWRRGGGGYTF. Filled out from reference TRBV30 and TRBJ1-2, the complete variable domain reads SQTIHQWPATLVQPVGSPLSLECTVEGTSNPNLYWYRQAAGRGLQLLFYSVGIGQISSEVPQNLSASRPQDRQFILSSKKLLLSDSGFYLCAWRRGGGGYTFGSGTRLTVV.

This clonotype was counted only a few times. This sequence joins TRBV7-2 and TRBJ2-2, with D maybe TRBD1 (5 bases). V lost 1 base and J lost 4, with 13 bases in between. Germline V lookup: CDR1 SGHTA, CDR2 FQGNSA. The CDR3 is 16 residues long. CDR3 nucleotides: TGTGCCAGCAGCTTAGTGCAGGGATCGGTCACCGGGGAGCTGTTTTTT. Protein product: CASSLVQGSVTGELFF.

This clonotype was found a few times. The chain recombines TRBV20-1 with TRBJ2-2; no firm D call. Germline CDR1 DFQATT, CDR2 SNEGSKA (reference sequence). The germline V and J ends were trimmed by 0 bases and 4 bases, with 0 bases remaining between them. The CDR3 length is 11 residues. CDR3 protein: CSARDTGELFF. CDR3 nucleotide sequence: TGCAGTGCTAGAGACACCGGGGAGCTGTTTTTT.

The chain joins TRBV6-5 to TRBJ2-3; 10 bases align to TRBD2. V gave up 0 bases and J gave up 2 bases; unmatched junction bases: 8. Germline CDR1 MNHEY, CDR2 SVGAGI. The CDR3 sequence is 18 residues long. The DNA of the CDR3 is TGTGCCAGCAGTTACTCAATAGCTAGCGGGAGTGTCACAGATACGCAGTATTTT. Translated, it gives CASSYSIASGSVTDTQYF.

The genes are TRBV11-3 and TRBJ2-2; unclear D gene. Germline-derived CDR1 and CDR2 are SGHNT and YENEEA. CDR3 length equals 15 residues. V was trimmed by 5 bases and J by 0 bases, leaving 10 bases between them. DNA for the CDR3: TGTGCCAGCAGCCGAGGACGGTCGAACACCGGGGAGCTGTTTTTT. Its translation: CASSRGRSNTGELFF.